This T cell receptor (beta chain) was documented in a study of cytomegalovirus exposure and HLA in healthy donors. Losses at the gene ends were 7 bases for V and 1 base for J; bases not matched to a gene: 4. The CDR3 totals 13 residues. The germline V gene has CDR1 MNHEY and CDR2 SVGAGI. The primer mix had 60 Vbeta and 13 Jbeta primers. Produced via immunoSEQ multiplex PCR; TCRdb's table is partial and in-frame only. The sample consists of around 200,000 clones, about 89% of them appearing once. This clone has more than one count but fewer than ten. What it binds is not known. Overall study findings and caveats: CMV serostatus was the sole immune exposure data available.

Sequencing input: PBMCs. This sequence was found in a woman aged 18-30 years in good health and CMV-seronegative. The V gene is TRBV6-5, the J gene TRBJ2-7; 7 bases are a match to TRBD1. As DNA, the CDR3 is TGTGCCAGCAAGACAGGGCCATCCTACGAGCAGTACTTC. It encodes CASKTGPSYEQYF.